The rows below give T cell receptor beta chains drawn from one sample of a study of beta chain features in type 1 diabetes. Sequencing used immunoSEQ multiplex PCR; TCRdb keeps in-frame clones, though not all of them. The sample lists roughly 230,000 clones, roughly a tenth occurring once. The sample taken for sequencing was naive CD4+ T cells from blood. The source of these receptors is a man aged 25 to 40 with type 1 diabetes. The CDR3 runs from the conserved cysteine through the conserved F or W. Each record gives: clone size, J gene, CDR3 length, D gene, V gene, CDR3 DNA, CDR3 protein. A D gene is named only where the DNA matches it firmly. Clone sizes are given selectively: once, few, many, or a class where the clone is expanded.

>.|TRBJ2-4|12|TRBD1|TRBV29-1
TGCAGCGTTGCGGGACAGGAAAACATTCAGTACTTC
CSVAGQENIQYF
>.|TRBJ2-6|17|TRBD1|TRBV5-1
TGCGCCAGCAGCTTGGGAGACAGGGGTACCGGGGCCAACGTCCTGACTTTC
CASSLGDRGTGANVLTF
>.|TRBJ2-5|14|TRBD1|TRBV5-1
TGCGCCAGCAGCCCTGGGACAGGCGGAGAGACCCAGTACTTC
CASSPGTGGETQYF
>.|TRBJ2-1|16|.|TRBV5-1
TGCGCCAGCAGCTCGGGACTTCTCCGCTCCTACAATGAGCAGTTCTTC
CASSSGLLRSYNEQFF
>few|TRBJ1-5|13|.|TRBV28
TGTGCCAGCAGCCAGGGGTACAATCAGCCCCAGCATTTT
CASSQGYNQPQHF
>few|TRBJ2-3|20|TRBD2|TRBV4-2
TGTGCCAGCAGCCAAGAACGGCTAGCGGGGGGGCGGTTAAGCACAGATACGCAGTATTTT
CASSQERLAGGRLSTDTQYF
>few|TRBJ2-5|19|TRBD2|TRBV5-4
TGTGCCAGCAGCTTGTCCGAGACTAGCGGGGGGGCCCGAAGAGAGACCCAGTACTTC
CASSLSETSGGARRETQYF
>.|TRBJ2-5|15|.|TRBV28
TGTGCCAGCAGTTTCGGGGGGCTGGGAGGAGAGACCCAGTACTTC
CASSFGGLGGETQYF
>.|TRBJ1-2|13|.|TRBV7-9
TGTGCCAGCAGCTTACTGGGCTCCGGTGGCTACACCTTC
CASSLLGSGGYTF
>.|TRBJ1-1|12|.|TRBV30
TGTGCCTGGAGTGTACGGGGGACGGTGGCTTTCTTT
CAWSVRGTVAFF
>.|TRBJ2-5|15|.|TRBV5-1
TGCGCCAGCAGGAAGGAGACCGGGGGCCAAGAGACCCAGTACTTC
CASRKETGGQETQYF
>.|TRBJ2-1|12|.|TRBV13
TGTGCCAGCAGCTTAAAGCTCGATGAGCAGTTCTTC
CASSLKLDEQFF
>few|TRBJ2-7|15|.|TRBV21-1
TGTGCCAGCAGCAATCTCCGGGGGAGCTCCTACGAGCAGTACTTC
CASSNLRGSSYEQYF
>few|TRBJ2-5|15|TRBD1|TRBV5-1
TGCGCCAGCAGCTCCTCCGGGACAGGGCAGGTGACCCAGTACTTC
CASSSSGTGQVTQYF
>.|TRBJ2-5|17|TRBD2|TRBV28
TGTGCCAGCAGTCTGGCCATAGCGGGGGGCGACCAAGAGACCCAGTACTTC
CASSLAIAGGDQETQYF
>.|TRBJ2-7|15|.|TRBV5-5
TGTGCCAGCAGCCCCACAAGGAGGGGAGGATACGAGCAGTACTTC
CASSPTRRGGYEQYF
>.|TRBJ2-5|13|.|TRBV5-1
TGCGCCAGCAGCTTGGCCGGGGTAGAGACCCAGTACTTC
CASSLAGVETQYF
>.|TRBJ1-4|14|.|TRBV13
TGTGCCAGCAGTCAGAGGACAACTAATGAAAAACTGTTTTTT
CASSQRTTNEKLFF
>.|TRBJ1-2|15|TRBD1|TRBV11-2
TGTGCCAGCAGCCCCCTGACAGGGACCAACTATGGCTACACCTTC
CASSPLTGTNYGYTF
>few|TRBJ1-2|14|.|TRBV2
TGTGCCAGCAGAACCCGGGCGGGTAACTATGGCTACACCTTC
CASRTRAGNYGYTF
>.|TRBJ1-3|15|.|TRBV28
TGTGCCAGCAGTTCCGGACAGCTGGCCCCAAACACCATATATTTT
CASSSGQLAPNTIYF
>.|TRBJ2-7|15|TRBD1|TRBV6-6
TGTGCCAGCAGTCGACCGGGACAGGGTACCTACGAGCAGTACTTC
CASSRPGQGTYEQYF
>few|TRBJ2-6|20|TRBD1|TRBV4-3
TGCGCCAGCAGCCAAGGAAGGATTTGGACAGGGTATTCTGGGGCCAACGTCCTGACTTTC
CASSQGRIWTGYSGANVLTF
>.|TRBJ1-1|15|.|TRBV4-1
TGCGCCAGCAGCCAAGAGACCAGGGGCAGGCCTGAAGCTTTCTTT
CASSQETRGRPEAFF
>.|TRBJ1-5|15|TRBD1|TRBV7-9
TGTGCCAGCAGCTCACAGGGGGCGGTTGGTCAGCCCCAGCATTTT
CASSSQGAVGQPQHF
>.|TRBJ2-3|12|TRBD2|TRBV11-2
TGTGCCAGCAGCTCCAGCGGGGGGACGCAGTATTTT
CASSSSGGTQYF
>few|TRBJ2-2|14|TRBD1|TRBV5-1
TGCGCCAGCAGCTTCCGACAGGGAACCGGGGAGCTGTTTTTT
CASSFRQGTGELFF
>few|TRBJ2-1|15|TRBD1|TRBV19
TGTGCCAGTACCCCCGGGACAGGGGGGAGGTATGAGCAGTTCTTC
CASTPGTGGRYEQFF
>.|TRBJ2-3|14|.|TRBV9
TGTGCCAGCAGCGTAGCGGAGAGTCCAGATACGCAGTATTTT
CASSVAESPDTQYF
>.|TRBJ1-6|15|TRBD1|TRBV5-1
TGCGCCAGCAGGGCCGGGACAGGGGATAATTCACCCCTCCACTTT
CASRAGTGDNSPLHF
>few|TRBJ2-5|16|.|TRBV5-6
TGTGCCAGCAGCTTGACTCTGGCCAACCCGGGAGAGACCCAGTACTTC
CASSLTLANPGETQYF
>.|TRBJ2-2|16|TRBD2|TRBV9
TGTGCCAGCAGCGTTCTCGGGGGGGTGAACACCGGGGAGCTGTTTTTT
CASSVLGGVNTGELFF
>.|TRBJ1-2|17|.|TRBV1
TGCACCAGCAGCCCCAGGGGACGAACCCCACTCCTCTATGGCTACACCTTC
CTSSPRGRTPLLYGYTF
>.|TRBJ1-1|13|.|TRBV29-1
TGCAGCGTTGAAGCCAACATGAACACTGAAGCTTTCTTT
CSVEANMNTEAFF
>.|TRBJ1-2|13|.|TRBV7-9
TGTGCCAGCAGCCAGACAGTCTTCTATGGCTACACCTTC
CASSQTVFYGYTF
>few|TRBJ1-1|15|.|TRBV4-2
TGTGCCAGCAGCCAAAATGGGCCCCTCGGCACTGAAGCTTTCTTT
CASSQNGPLGTEAFF
>few|TRBJ2-3|14|.|TRBV28
TGTGCCAGCAGTCCAGGGACTCCCAGAGATACGCAGTATTTT
CASSPGTPRDTQYF
>few|TRBJ1-1|15|TRBD1|TRBV13
TGTGCCACCTCCTACAGGGGCCACCATCGAACTGAAGCTTTCTTT
CATSYRGHHRTEAFF
>.|TRBJ2-3|14|TRBD2|TRBV9
TGTGCCAGCAGCTTAGCGGGGGGGCTGGATACGCAGTATTTT
CASSLAGGLDTQYF
>.|TRBJ1-6|14|TRBD1|TRBV5-1
TGCGCCAGCACCAATAGGACAGGGAACTCACCCCTCCACTTT
CASTNRTGNSPLHF
>few|TRBJ1-5|15|.|TRBV30
TGTGCCTGGAGTGCAGGGCGTGATTTGGTTCAGCCCCAGCATTTT
CAWSAGRDLVQPQHF
>few|TRBJ2-1|16|.|TRBV14
TGTGCCAGCAGCCAAGAAGCAGCGAGACAGGCCGGTGAGCAGTTCTTC
CASSQEAARQAGEQFF
>few|TRBJ1-6|15|TRBD1|TRBV7-2
TGTGCCAGCAGCTACAACAGGGGGCAATTTTCACCCCTCCACTTT
CASSYNRGQFSPLHF
>few|TRBJ2-5|12|.|TRBV28
TGTGCCAGCAGTTCCGGGTCGGAGACCCAGTACTTC
CASSSGSETQYF
>few|TRBJ2-3|14|.|TRBV28
TGTGCCAGCAGGGCCTCTAGCGGCACAGATACGCAGTATTTT
CASRASSGTDTQYF
>.|TRBJ2-1|17|.|TRBV15
TGTGCCACCAGCAGAGACATTCGCACTTCGGTTAACAATGAGCAGTTCTTC
CATSRDIRTSVNNEQFF
>once|TRBJ1-6|16|.|TRBV7-9
TGTGCCAGCAGCTATCTCGTAGGGCAGGGCGATTCACCCCTCCACTTT
CASSYLVGQGDSPLHF
>few|TRBJ1-2|11|.|TRBV7-9
TGTGCCAGCAGGTCAATAGAGGGCTACACCTTC
CASRSIEGYTF
>few|TRBJ2-5|14|TRBD2|TRBV5-4
TGTGCCAGCAGCTTGGAGACTAGCGGGGAGACCCAGTACTTC
CASSLETSGETQYF
>.|TRBJ2-7|14|.|TRBV7-9
TGTGCCAGCAGCTCCGGAAGAGGGTCCTACGAGCAGTACTTC
CASSSGRGSYEQYF
>.|TRBJ1-2|15|.|TRBV15
TGTGCCACCAGCAGAGATATGGGACAAACCTATGGCTACACCTTC
CATSRDMGQTYGYTF
>few|TRBJ1-2|13|.|TRBV25-1
TGTGCCAGCAGTCGAGCACCTAACTATGGCTACACCTTC
CASSRAPNYGYTF
>few|TRBJ2-2|11|.|TRBV20-1
TGCAGTGCCACCCAGGCCGGGGAGCTGTTTTTT
CSATQAGELFF
>few|TRBJ2-3|15|.|TRBV7-8
TGTGCCAGCAGCTTAGACCACGGTGCGTCCAATACGCAGTATTTT
CASSLDHGASNTQYF